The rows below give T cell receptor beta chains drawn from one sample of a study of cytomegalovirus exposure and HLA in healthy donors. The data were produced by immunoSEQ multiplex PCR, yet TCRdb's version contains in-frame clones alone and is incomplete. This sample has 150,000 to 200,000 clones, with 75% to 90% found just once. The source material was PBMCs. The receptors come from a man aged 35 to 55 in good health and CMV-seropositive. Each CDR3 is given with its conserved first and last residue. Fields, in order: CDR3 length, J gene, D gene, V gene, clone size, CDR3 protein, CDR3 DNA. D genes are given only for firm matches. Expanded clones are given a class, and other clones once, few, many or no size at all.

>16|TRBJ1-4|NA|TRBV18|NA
CASSPWPLTTNEKLFF
TGTGCCAGCTCACCATGGCCTTTAACGACTAATGAAAAACTGTTTTTT
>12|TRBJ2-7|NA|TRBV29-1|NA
CSVGRSGHEQYF
TGCAGCGTCGGCCGTTCAGGTCACGAGCAGTACTTC
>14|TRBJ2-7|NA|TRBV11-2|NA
CASSLDGLPYEQYF
TGTGCCAGCAGCTTAGATGGGCTGCCCTACGAGCAGTACTTC
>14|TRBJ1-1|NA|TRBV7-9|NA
CASSLVGASTEAFF
TGTGCCAGCAGCTTAGTTGGGGCGAGCACTGAAGCTTTCTTT
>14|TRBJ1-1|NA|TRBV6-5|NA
CASRRGSLNTEAFF
TGTGCCAGCCGCCGTGGGAGCCTGAACACTGAAGCTTTCTTT
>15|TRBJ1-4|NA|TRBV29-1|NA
CSVETGTGSNEKLFF
TGCAGCGTTGAAACAGGGACGGGGTCTAATGAAAAACTGTTTTTT
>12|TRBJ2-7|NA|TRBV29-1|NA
CSVGTGTYEQYF
TGCAGCGTTGGGACGGGAACCTACGAGCAGTACTTC
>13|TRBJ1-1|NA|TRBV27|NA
CASSSQGFVEAFF
TGTGCCAGCAGTTCCCAGGGCTTTGTTGAAGCTTTCTTT
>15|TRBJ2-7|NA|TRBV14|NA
CASSQVTGLTYEQYF
TGTGCCAGCAGCCAAGTGACAGGCTTAACCTACGAGCAGTACTTC
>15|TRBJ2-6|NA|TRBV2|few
CASSTGRTGANVLTF
TGTGCCAGCAGTACAGGGCGTACTGGGGCCAACGTCCTGACTTTC
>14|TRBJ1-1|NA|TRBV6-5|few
CASRLEAGQWGAFF
TGTGCCAGCAGGCTAGAGGCAGGGCAGTGGGGAGCTTTCTTT
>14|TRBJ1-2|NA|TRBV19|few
CASSNGQGNYGYTF
TGTGCCAGTAGTAACGGGCAGGGAAACTATGGCTACACCTTC
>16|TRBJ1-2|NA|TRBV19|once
CASRHPEGRGNYGYTF
TGTGCCAGTAGACACCCGGAGGGGAGAGGGAACTATGGCTACACCTTC
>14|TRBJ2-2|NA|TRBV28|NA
CASSYTGNTGELFF
TGTGCCAGCAGTTATACAGGGAACACCGGGGAGCTGTTTTTT
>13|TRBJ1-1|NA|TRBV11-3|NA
CASSLKQNTEAFF
TGTGCCAGCAGCTTAAAACAGAACACTGAAGCTTTCTTT
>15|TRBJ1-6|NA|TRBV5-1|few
CASSLAAGFDSPLHF
TGCGCCAGCAGCTTGGCCGCAGGTTTCGATTCACCCCTCCACTTT
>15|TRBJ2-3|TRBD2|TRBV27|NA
CASSTSGGGADTQYF
TGTGCCAGCAGCACTAGCGGGGGAGGAGCAGATACGCAGTATTTT
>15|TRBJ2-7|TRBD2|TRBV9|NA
CASSLLAGGIHEQYF
TGTGCCAGCAGCCTACTAGCGGGGGGGATCCACGAGCAGTACTTC
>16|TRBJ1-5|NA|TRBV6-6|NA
CASSSMGGGRNQPQHF
TGTGCCAGCAGCTCGATGGGAGGCGGGCGCAATCAGCCCCAGCATTTT
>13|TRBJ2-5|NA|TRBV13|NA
CASSFTPAETQYF
TGTGCCAGCAGCTTCACCCCCGCGGAGACCCAGTACTTC
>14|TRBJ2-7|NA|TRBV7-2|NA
CASSRRRVSYEQYF
TGTGCCAGCAGCCGACGACGGGTATCCTACGAGCAGTACTTC
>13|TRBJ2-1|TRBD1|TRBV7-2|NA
CASSLRQGNEQFF
TGTGCCAGCAGCTTGAGACAGGGGAATGAGCAGTTCTTC
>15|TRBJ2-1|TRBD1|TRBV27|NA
CAIPPGTGPYNEQFF
TGTGCCATCCCCCCCGGGACAGGACCCTACAATGAGCAGTTCTTC
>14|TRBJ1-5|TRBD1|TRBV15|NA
CATSRPTGGQPQHF
TGTGCCACCAGCAGACCGACAGGGGGGCAGCCCCAGCATTTT
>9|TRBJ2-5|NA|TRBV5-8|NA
CASSSRLYF
TGTGCCAGCAGCTCGCGACTATACTTC
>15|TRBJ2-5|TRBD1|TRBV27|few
CASSLDRGHGETQYF
TGTGCCAGCAGTCTCGACAGGGGGCACGGAGAGACCCAGTACTTC
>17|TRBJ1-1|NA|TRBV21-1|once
CASSKGSRGRPDTEAFF
TGTGCCAGCAGCAAAGGATCGAGGGGGCGGCCCGACACTGAAGCTTTCTTT
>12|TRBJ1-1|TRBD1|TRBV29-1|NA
CSVADRGGEAFF
TGCAGCGTTGCTGACAGGGGAGGTGAAGCTTTCTTT
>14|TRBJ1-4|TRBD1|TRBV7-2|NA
CASSKDRGREKLFF
TGTGCCAGCAGCAAGGACAGGGGAAGAGAAAAACTGTTTTTT
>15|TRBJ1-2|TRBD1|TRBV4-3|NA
CASSQDPGTGAGYTF
TGCGCCAGCAGCCAGGATCCCGGGACAGGGGCCGGCTACACCTTC
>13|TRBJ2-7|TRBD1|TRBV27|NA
CASRRQGPYEQYF
TGTGCCAGCAGGCGACAGGGACCCTACGAGCAGTACTTC
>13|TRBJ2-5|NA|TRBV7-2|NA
CASSSDYQETQYF
TGTGCCAGCAGTTCGGACTACCAAGAGACCCAGTACTTC
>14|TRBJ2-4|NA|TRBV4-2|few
CASSQGQSKNIQYF
TGTGCCAGCAGCCAAGGGCAGTCCAAAAACATTCAGTACTTC
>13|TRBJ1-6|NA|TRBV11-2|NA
CASSRTPGEPLHF
TGTGCCAGCAGCCGTACCCCGGGGGAACCCCTCCACTTT
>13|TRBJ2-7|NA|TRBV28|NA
CASSLGGALVQYF
TGTGCCAGCAGTCTAGGGGGGGCCCTGGTGCAGTACTTC
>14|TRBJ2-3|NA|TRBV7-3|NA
CASSLNGDTDTQYF
TGTGCCAGCAGCTTAAACGGGGACACAGATACGCAGTATTTT
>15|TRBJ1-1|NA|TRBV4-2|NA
CASSQEATMNTEAFF
TGTGCCAGCAGCCAAGAGGCCACGATGAACACTGAAGCTTTCTTT
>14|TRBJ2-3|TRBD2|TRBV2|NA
CASSSSGGSDTQYF
TGTGCCAGCAGTTCGAGCGGGGGTTCAGATACGCAGTATTTT
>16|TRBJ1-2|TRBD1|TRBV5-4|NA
CASSEPGQGVGYGYTF
TGTGCCAGCAGCGAGCCGGGACAGGGGGTGGGCTATGGCTACACCTTC
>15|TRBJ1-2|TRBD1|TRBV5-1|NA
CASSARQGATYGYTF
TGCGCCAGCAGCGCCCGACAGGGTGCAACCTATGGCTACACCTTC
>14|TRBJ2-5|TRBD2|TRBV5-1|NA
CASSQAGGGETQYF
TGCGCCAGCAGCCAAGCTGGGGGGGGAGAGACCCAGTACTTC
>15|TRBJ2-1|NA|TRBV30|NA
CAWSGRGGSYNEQFF
TGTGCCTGGAGTGGAAGAGGGGGCTCCTACAATGAGCAGTTCTTC
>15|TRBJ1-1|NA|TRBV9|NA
CASSGRTGGNTEAFF
TGTGCCAGCAGCGGCCGGACGGGAGGGAACACTGAAGCTTTCTTT
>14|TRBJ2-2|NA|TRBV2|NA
CASSSRQNTGELFF
TGTGCCAGCAGCTCGAGACAGAACACCGGGGAGCTGTTTTTT
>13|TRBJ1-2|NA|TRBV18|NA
CASSPSGGYGYTF
TGTGCCAGCTCACCATCGGGGGGCTATGGCTACACCTTC
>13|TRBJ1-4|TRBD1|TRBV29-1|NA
CSARDRGGEKLFF
TGCAGCGCGAGGGACAGGGGTGGTGAAAAACTGTTTTTT
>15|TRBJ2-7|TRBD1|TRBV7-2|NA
CASTAAGQGAYEQYF
TGTGCCAGCACCGCAGCGGGACAGGGGGCGTACGAGCAGTACTTC
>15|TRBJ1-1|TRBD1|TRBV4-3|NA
CASSPGQGLNTEAFF
TGCGCCAGCAGCCCGGGACAGGGGTTAAACACTGAAGCTTTCTTT
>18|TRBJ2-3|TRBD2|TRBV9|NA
CASSSPAGGISSTDTQYF
TGTGCCAGCAGCTCGCCGGCGGGGGGGATTTCTAGCACAGATACGCAGTATTTT
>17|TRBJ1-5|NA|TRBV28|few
CASSLPGGKVSNQPQHF
TGTGCCAGCAGCCTCCCGGGAGGGAAGGTTAGCAATCAGCCCCAGCATTTT